The 7 T cell receptor beta chains in this list originate from one sample, sequenced in a study of CD8+ T cells in alopecia areata. Following RNA extraction, reverse transcription yielded cDNA that acted as the sequencing template. Libraries were prepared by immunoSEQ multiplex PCR; TCRdb keeps only in-frame clonotypes and omits some of them. The data hold more than 150,000 clones, with around 49% observed a single time. Documented treatment: oral pan-JAK inhibitor, 5-10 mg twice daily. Material: CD8+ T cells sorted from blood, obtained around week 52, from a patient treated with tofacitinib. These receptors were obtained from a human donor with alopecia areata.

V gene TRBV5-1 combines with J gene TRBJ2-1; no clear D gene. The germline CDR1 and CDR2 sequences are SGHRS and YFSETQ. The CDR3 is 13 amino acids. Trimming removed 2 bases from V and 4 bases from J, with 7 bases in between. The CDR3 DNA is TGCGCCAGCAGCTTACGCCAATACAATGAGCAGTTCTTC. Its protein product is CASSLRQYNEQFF.

This clone occurred once. Being one base from a much bigger clone, this may be a read error. V and J are TRBV16 and TRBJ2-7; 7 positions agree with TRBD1. The germline CDR1 and CDR2 sequences are KGHSY and FQNENV. The J segment lost 3 bases and the V segment lost 4 bases, leaving 3 bases of the junction unmatched. The CDR3 consists of 13 residues. Written as DNA, the CDR3 is TGTGCCAGCAGCCCGGGACAGAACTACGAGCAGTACTTC. Translation gives CASSPGQNYEQYF.

The rearrangement joins TRBV4-3 to TRBJ2-1; 13 positions match TRBD2. The CDR3 is made up of 15 amino acids. J lost 4 bases, V lost 6 bases, and 3 bases had no gene match. Germline assignment: CDR1 LGHNA and CDR2 YSLEER. As DNA, the CDR3 is TGCGCCAGCAGTCGGACTAGCGGGGGATACAATGAGCAGTTCTTC. Its translation: CASSRTSGGYNEQFF.

V is TRBV30 and J is TRBJ1-1; D unclear. CDR3 size: 12 residues. Germline V gene sequence: CDR1 GTSNPN, CDR2 SVGIG (reference sequence). V dropped 4 bases and J dropped 1 base, with 7 bases sitting between them. The CDR3 sequence: CAWIVGNTEAFF. In DNA form, the CDR3 reads TGTGCCTGGATTGTGGGGAACACTGAAGCTTTCTTT.

CDR3 DNA: TGTGCCAGCACCCTTGGGGGTGCTAACGCGGATGAGCAGTTCTTC. Residues: CASTLGGANADEQFF. The chain uses TRBV5-6 and TRBJ2-1, with D tentatively TRBD1 or TRBD2 (5 bases each). This CDR3 is 15 amino acids long. V lost 6 bases, J lost 8 bases, and 21 bases lay in between. Looked up from germline, CDR1 is SGHDT and CDR2 is YYEEEE. Drawing the rest from reference TRBV5-6 and TRBJ2-1, the complete variable domain is DAGVTQSPTHLIKTRGQQVTLRCSPKSGHDTVSWYQQALGQGPQFIFQYYEEEERQRGNFPDRFSGHQFPNYSSELNVNALLLGDSALYLCASTLGGANADEQFFGPGTRLTVL.

The genes are TRBV19 and TRBJ2-7; either TRBD1 or TRBD2 may supply D (5 bases each). Trimming stripped 8 bases from V and 5 bases from J, with 10 bases between. From germline, CDR1 is LNHDA and CDR2 SQIVND (reference sequence). This CDR3 spans 11 amino acids. The CDR3 DNA follows: TGTGCCAGTCTCCAGGGAGACGAGCAGTACTTC. Protein sequence: CASLQGDEQYF.

This clone has only a few counts. Distinct nucleotide sequences in the sample also encode this CDR3. The V and J genes are TRBV27 and TRBJ2-1; D gene ambiguous. The CDR3 runs to 12 residues. Between the trimmed V and J ends, which lost 2 bases and 8 bases, there was a span of 7 bases. Germline assignment: CDR1 MNHEY and CDR2 SMNVEV (reference sequence). The CDR3 sequence is CASSLMGDEQFF. CDR3 bases: TGTGCCAGCAGTTTAATGGGCGATGAGCAGTTCTTC.